The rows below give T cell receptor beta chains drawn from one sample of a study of blood T cell repertoires in COVID-19. Profiling relied on immunoSEQ multiplex PCR, and the TCRdb table lists in-frame clones only, not all of them. The table shows under 200,000 clones, with around 81% occurring only once. Material: peripheral blood. Source of these receptors: a human donor with acute or convalescent COVID-19. The donor label of this sample is uncertain. CDR3s include the opening cysteine and the closing phenylalanine or tryptophan. The order of the fields is D gene, CDR3 length, V gene, J gene, CDR3 protein. The D gene is left open where the match is weak.

D: NA
length: 15
V: TRBV18
J: TRBJ2-7
CDR3: CASSPGTGNPYEQYF

D: NA
length: 12
V: TRBV27
J: TRBJ2-5
CDR3: CASSTGTETQYF

D: TRBD1
length: 16
V: TRBV2
J: TRBJ1-3
CDR3: CASSIGQVSSGNTIYF

D: TRBD1
length: 16
V: TRBV3-1/TRBV3-2
J: TRBJ1-3
CDR3: CASSHRDRSSGNTIYF

D: NA
length: 16
V: TRBV7-9
J: TRBJ2-3
CDR3: CASSSGLQARTDTQYF

D: TRBD2
length: 16
V: TRBV11-2
J: TRBJ2-3
CDR3: CASSFTSGGGTDTQYF

D: TRBD2
length: 16
V: TRBV5-1
J: TRBJ2-7
CDR3: CASSFGLAGGSYEQYF

D: NA
length: 14
V: TRBV7-9
J: TRBJ1-6
CDR3: CASSLNGDYSPLHF

D: TRBD2
length: 18
V: TRBV18
J: TRBJ2-1
CDR3: CASSPLAGAGSSYNEQFF

D: NA
length: 13
V: TRBV2
J: TRBJ2-2
CDR3: CASTQYNTGELFF

D: NA
length: 15
V: TRBV3-1/TRBV3-2
J: TRBJ1-1
CDR3: CASSPNGGGNTEAFF

D: NA
length: 12
V: TRBV7-9
J: TRBJ2-5
CDR3: CAGQGNGETQYF

D: TRBD1
length: 16
V: TRBV5-1
J: TRBJ1-1
CDR3: CASRPSDRGRNTEAFF

D: TRBD1
length: 15
V: TRBV5-1
J: TRBJ2-3
CDR3: CASSLGDRDTDTQYF

D: NA
length: 13
V: TRBV3-1/TRBV3-2
J: TRBJ1-5
CDR3: CASSQISAGPKHF

D: TRBD2
length: 16
V: TRBV5-1
J: TRBJ2-2
CDR3: CASSPDGGGDTGELFF

D: TRBD1
length: 14
V: TRBV7-8
J: TRBJ2-7
CDR3: CASSPRQGPYEQYF

D: TRBD2
length: 14
V: TRBV25-1
J: TRBJ2-7
CDR3: CASSDFGGSYEQYF

D: TRBD2
length: 16
V: TRBV4-1
J: TRBJ2-7
CDR3: CASSQGGLGYSYEQYF

D: TRBD2
length: 18
V: TRBV3-1/TRBV3-2
J: TRBJ2-5
CDR3: CASSQLGLAGGSQETQYF

D: NA
length: 13
V: TRBV19
J: TRBJ1-1
CDR3: CASRNNPDTEAFF

D: TRBD2
length: 15
V: TRBV7-9
J: TRBJ2-7
CDR3: CASSLTASGGYEQYF

D: NA
length: 12
V: TRBV2
J: TRBJ1-6
CDR3: CASRAALAPLHF

D: NA
length: 14
V: TRBV6-2/TRBV6-3
J: TRBJ2-2
CDR3: CASSSPGNTGELFF

D: NA
length: 14
V: TRBV27
J: TRBJ2-7
CDR3: CASSFSRNSYEQYF

D: TRBD2
length: 16
V: TRBV2
J: TRBJ2-1
CDR3: CASSADGTSGYNEQFF

D: NA
length: 12
V: TRBV28
J: TRBJ1-1
CDR3: CATNEGRVKAFF

D: TRBD1
length: 15
V: TRBV10-3
J: TRBJ1-5
CDR3: CAISSQGDSNQPQHF

D: TRBD1
length: 14
V: TRBV5-4
J: TRBJ2-7
CDR3: CASSLDRDTYEQYF

D: NA
length: 14
V: TRBV7-3
J: TRBJ1-5
CDR3: CASSLDAGSQPQHF

D: NA
length: 15
V: TRBV19
J: TRBJ2-3
CDR3: CASSITGSSTDTQYF

D: NA
length: 15
V: TRBV3-1/TRBV3-2
J: TRBJ1-1
CDR3: CASSHSRGTSRGAFF

D: NA
length: 18
V: TRBV4-1
J: TRBJ1-5
CDR3: CASSQDFGSEGGHQPQHF

D: TRBD1
length: 19
V: TRBV30
J: TRBJ1-4
CDR3: CAWSDLLGTGPLQNEKLFF

D: NA
length: 14
V: TRBV4-2
J: TRBJ1-4
CDR3: CASSSRGANEKLFF

D: NA
length: 15
V: TRBV7-2
J: TRBJ1-1
CDR3: CASSLSSRASTEAFF

D: NA
length: 14
V: TRBV2
J: TRBJ1-5
CDR3: CASRGAGSNQPQHF

D: NA
length: 12
V: TRBV2
J: TRBJ2-2
CDR3: CASSVLTGELFF

D: NA
length: 16
V: TRBV5-1
J: TRBJ1-2
CDR3: CASSPQTGRPGNGYTF

D: NA
length: 14
V: TRBV5-1
J: TRBJ2-1
CDR3: CASSLFGRGNEQFF

D: NA
length: 14
V: TRBV27
J: TRBJ2-5
CDR3: CASSLSLQGETQYF

D: NA
length: 15
V: TRBV1
J: TRBJ1-2
CDR3: CTSSQDPRDLYGYTF

D: NA
length: 18
V: TRBV21-1
J: TRBJ2-1
CDR3: CASSKRRETSGRYNEQFF

D: TRBD2
length: 19
V: TRBV11-3
J: TRBJ2-2
CDR3: CASSSPGTSGRANTGELFF

D: NA
length: 16
V: TRBV3-1/TRBV3-2
J: TRBJ1-6
CDR3: CASSPRGGRNNSPLHF

D: TRBD1
length: 17
V: TRBV19
J: TRBJ2-2
CDR3: CASKQGTGGSDTGELFF

D: NA
length: 15
V: TRBV4-2
J: TRBJ1-4
CDR3: CASSPAGQGDEKLFF

D: NA
length: 13
V: TRBV7-2
J: TRBJ2-1
CDR3: CASRETGGNEQFF

D: NA
length: 16
V: TRBV10-3
J: TRBJ1-1
CDR3: CAISESGGNRNTEAFF

D: NA
length: 15
V: TRBV2
J: TRBJ2-1
CDR3: CASSGSTGSYNEQFF